Listed below are T cell receptor beta chains from one sample, sequenced in a study of CD8 T cells in Susac syndrome. Each CDR3 protein gets one entry after TCRdb re-called the immunoSEQ multiplex PCR reads with MiXCR. The sample lists about 130,000 distinct CDR3 sequences; about 94% were seen once. The sequencing input was CD4+ T cells from PBMCs. These receptors came from a human donor in good health. Each CDR3 is given with its conserved first and last residue. D genes are given only for firm matches. Not every row has a clone size; where given, it reads once, few, many or a size class.

clone size	D gene	CDR3 length	V gene	J gene	CDR3 protein	CDR3 DNA
NA	TRBD1	14	TRBV6-1	TRBJ1-5	CASRASGGDQPQHF	TGTGCCAGCAGAGCTTCAGGGGGCGACCAGCCCCAGCATTTT
NA	NA	15	TRBV7-2	TRBJ2-5	CASSFRSGRTETQYF	TGTGCCAGCAGCTTCAGGTCAGGGAGAACGGAGACCCAGTACTTC
NA	NA	13	TRBV12-3/TRBV12-4	TRBJ2-3	CASTAPYTDTQYF	TGTGCCAGCACAGCCCCCTACACAGATACGCAGTATTTT
NA	TRBD1	17	TRBV9	TRBJ2-1	CASSVEVTGGIYNEQFF	TGTGCCAGCAGCGTAGAGGTGACAGGGGGTATATACAATGAGCAGTTCTTC
NA	NA	15	TRBV27	TRBJ1-2	CASSERDGGYYGYTF	TGTGCCAGCAGCGAACGGGACGGTGGGTACTATGGCTACACCTTC
few	TRBD1	15	TRBV5-6	TRBJ2-7	CASSLGGQGTYEQYF	TGTGCCAGCAGCTTGGGGGGACAGGGGACCTACGAGCAGTACTTC
NA	NA	14	TRBV5-1	TRBJ1-2	CASSSTGQMIGYTF	TGCGCCAGCAGCTCCACCGGACAGATGATTGGCTACACCTTC
NA	TRBD1	18	TRBV7-2	TRBJ1-2	CASSSLGGQGGSSYGYTF	TGTGCCAGCAGCTCCCTTGGTGGACAGGGCGGATCCTCCTATGGCTACACCTTC
NA	NA	12	TRBV15	TRBJ2-5	CATSRDRETQYF	TGTGCCACCAGCAGGGACCGGGAGACCCAGTACTTC
NA	NA	13	TRBV20-1	TRBJ2-5	CSARAGVGETQYF	TGCAGTGCTAGAGCGGGAGTGGGAGAGACCCAGTACTTC
NA	NA	13	TRBV4-1	TRBJ2-1	CASSQAGPNEQFF	TGCGCCAGCAGCCAGGCGGGACCCAATGAGCAGTTCTTC
NA	TRBD2	15	TRBV5-1	TRBJ2-2	CASSLLAANTGELFF	TGCGCCAGCAGCTTGCTAGCGGCGAACACCGGGGAGCTGTTTTTT
NA	TRBD2	14	TRBV10-2	TRBJ2-5	CASTGTSGVETQYF	TGCGCCAGCACCGGGACTAGCGGAGTGGAGACCCAGTACTTC
NA	NA	14	TRBV2	TRBJ1-2	CASGQTGYNYGYTF	TGTGCCAGCGGCCAAACAGGGTACAACTATGGCTACACCTTC
NA	TRBD2	15	TRBV10-1	TRBJ2-1	CASGLAGATYNEQFF	TGCGCCAGCGGGTTAGCGGGAGCAACGTACAATGAGCAGTTCTTC
NA	NA	12	TRBV7-2	TRBJ2-1	CASSSLTPEQFF	TGTGCCAGCAGCTCCCTTACTCCTGAGCAGTTCTTC
NA	NA	14	TRBV4-1	TRBJ1-1	CASSPQEQNTEAFF	TGCGCCAGCAGCCCCCAGGAACAGAACACTGAAGCTTTCTTT
NA	NA	14	TRBV2	TRBJ2-2	CASNRRQFSGELFF	TGTGCCAGCAACCGAAGACAGTTTTCCGGGGAGCTGTTTTTT
NA	NA	14	TRBV14	TRBJ2-2	CASSQGHWAGELFF	TGTGCCAGCAGCCAAGGTCACTGGGCCGGGGAGCTGTTTTTT
NA	NA	14	TRBV6-5	TRBJ1-5	CASSITGRNQPQHF	TGTGCCAGCAGCATCACAGGGCGCAATCAGCCCCAGCATTTT
NA	NA	12	TRBV6-5	TRBJ2-1	CASSYSGGEQFF	TGTGCCAGCAGTTACAGCGGAGGTGAGCAGTTCTTC
NA	NA	14	TRBV9	TRBJ1-1	CASSPQTVNTEAFF	TGTGCCAGCAGCCCACAGACAGTGAACACTGAAGCTTTCTTT
NA	NA	13	TRBV5-6	TRBJ1-2	CASGLGDNPGYTF	TGTGCCAGCGGCTTGGGGGACAATCCTGGCTACACCTTC
NA	NA	12	TRBV7-2	TRBJ2-5	CASSLWRETQYF	TGTGCCAGCAGCTTATGGAGGGAGACCCAGTACTTC
NA	NA	14	TRBV29-1	TRBJ2-3	CSVEGGRGADTQYF	TGCAGCGTTGAGGGCGGACGGGGAGCAGATACGCAGTATTTT
NA	TRBD1	15	TRBV6-2/TRBV6-3	TRBJ1-4	CASSYPGTGNEKLFF	TGTGCCAGCAGTTATCCCGGGACAGGGAATGAAAAACTGTTTTTT
NA	NA	15	TRBV23-1	TRBJ1-2	CASSHSHRTNYGYTF	TGCGCCAGCAGTCATTCACACCGGACCAACTATGGCTACACCTTC